The 8 T cell receptor beta chains below all came from one sample that was sequenced in a study of T cell clones after liver transplantation. Clones were sequenced by immunoSEQ multiplex PCR, and TCRdb holds only the in-frame ones, with some missing. Of around 78,000 clones listed, around 78% are singletons. Material: CD4+ T cells from blood, obtained at the 22-month timepoint. All receptors derive from a human patient who received a liver transplant. The graft donor may account for some of the T cells.

The rearrangement joins TRBV4-3 to TRBJ2-6, with D maybe TRBD2 (7 bases). The CDR3 runs to 18 residues. Deletions cut 0 bases from V and 0 bases from J, with 12 bases between. Germline loops: CDR1 LGHNA, CDR2 YSLEER. CDR3 coding DNA: TGCGCCAGCAGCCAAGATCAAGGGGGGGGCTCTGGGGCCAACGTCCTGACTTTC. Translation: CASSQDQGGGSGANVLTF.

This clone was found a few times. Here the CDR3 reads CASSYRGPGDSPLHF. The CDR3 nucleotides are TGTGCCAGCAGTTACAGGGGGCCTGGGGATTCACCCCTCCACTTT. The chain uses TRBV6-6 and TRBJ1-6, with 7 bases identical to TRBD1. Losses at the gene ends were 2 bases for V and 8 bases for J; bases not matched to a gene: 6. There are 15 residues in the CDR3. The V gene's germline CDR1 is MNHNY and CDR2 SVGAGI (reference sequence).

The chain links TRBV28 to TRBJ1-2; no firm D call. The CDR3 loop spans 12 amino acids. V was shortened by 7 bases and J by 8 bases, with 14 bases between the two germline ends. Germline lookup yields CDR1 MDHEN and CDR2 SYDVKM. In nucleotides, the CDR3 is TGTGCCAGCACTGATCGGGATCACGGCTACACCTTC. This codes for CASTDRDHGYTF.

The genes are TRBV28 and TRBJ2-7; 7 positions match TRBD1. The CDR3 length is 16 residues. V dropped 7 bases and J dropped 6; count of bases not matched to a gene: 18. Germline CDR1 and CDR2: MDHEN and SYDVKM. The chain's CDR3 is CASTPPRGQASGEQYF. Written as DNA, the CDR3 is TGTGCCAGCACCCCTCCCCGAGGACAGGCTTCGGGCGAGCAGTACTTC.

This clone was seen only once. This rearrangement joins TRBV29-1 to TRBJ2-7, with D possibly matching TRBD2 (5 bases). The ends were cut back, 3 bases at V and 6 bases at J, with 15 bases in the middle. This CDR3 region has 13 residues. Germline CDR1 SQVTM, CDR2 ANQGSEA. In nucleotides, the CDR3 is TGCAGCGTTGAGAGACGGGATGGCCTCGAGCAGTACTTC. This sequence encodes CSVERRDGLEQYF.

V is TRBV5-1 and J is TRBJ2-7; 15 positions agree with TRBD2. There are 16 residues in the CDR3. The trim removed 2 bases at V and 5 bases at J, leaving 5 bases unmatched. Germline CDR1 and CDR2: SGHRS and YFSETQ. The CDR3 protein is CASSLGTSGRLNEQYF. CDR3 DNA sequence: TGCGCCAGCAGCTTAGGGACTAGCGGGAGGCTGAACGAGCAGTACTTC.

The J gene is TRBJ2-7, the V gene TRBV28; 10 nucleotides match TRBD2. Germline V gene lookup returns CDR1 MDHEN and CDR2 SYDVKM. The CDR3 runs 14 residues. The junction had 7 bases not matched to a gene; V was cut back by 8 bases and J by 3 bases. The CDR3 region is CASFAGTSVYEQYF. The DNA of the CDR3 is TGTGCCAGCTTCGCCGGGACTAGCGTCTACGAGCAGTACTTC.

The genes are TRBV6-6 and TRBJ1-3, with D possibly matching TRBD1 (6 bases). The CDR3 has 15 residues. Germline V gives CDR1 MNHNY, CDR2 SVGAGI (reference sequence). Trimming stripped 8 bases from V and 0 bases from J, with 14 bases between. The CDR3 bases are TGTGCCAGCCGCCATGGGGACATCTCTGGAAACACCATATATTTT. The encoded protein is CASRHGDISGNTIYF.